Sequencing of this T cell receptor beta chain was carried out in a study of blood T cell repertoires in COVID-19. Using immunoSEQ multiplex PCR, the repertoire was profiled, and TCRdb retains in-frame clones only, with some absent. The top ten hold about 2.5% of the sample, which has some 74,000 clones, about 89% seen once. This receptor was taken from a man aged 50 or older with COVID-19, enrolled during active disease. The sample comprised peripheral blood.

In DNA form, the CDR3 reads TGCGCCAGCAGCTTAGCAGGGCGGGAAAAACTGTTTTTT. This encodes CASSLAGREKLFF. The chain has TRBV5-1 and TRBJ1-4; D may be TRBD1 (5 bases). CDR1 and CDR2 from the germline V gene are SGHRS and YFSETQ. The CDR3 extends over 13 amino acids. The ends were cut back, 2 bases at V and 8 bases at J, with 10 bases in the middle.